This TCR beta chain was sequenced during a study of spatial heterogeneity in lung cancer. Indicated time point: sample taken at primary tumor resection. Samples were donated by 72 untreated early-stage non-small cell lung cancer patients. Tumor, nontumor lung or frozen PBMC supplied whole RNA that was sequenced unsorted. TCR cDNA molecules were tagged individually, and each one carried a unique molecular identifier. MiXCR was run by TCRdb on the 5' RACE reads, yielding one entry per CDR3 protein. The sample lists about 6,200 distinct CDR3 sequences; around 19% were seen once. This CDR3 is 16 amino acids long. CDR1 MNHEY and CDR2 SMNVEV come from the germline V gene (reference sequence). The J segment lost 3 bases and the V segment lost 4 bases, leaving 6 bases of the junction unmatched.

The receptor's source is a male donor with early-stage non-small cell lung cancer. V gene TRBV27 combines with J gene TRBJ2-5; 12 bases map to TRBD2. The specimen was normal lung tissue next to the tumor, collected at surgery. The CDR3 here is CASSSGWTSGKETQYF. CDR3 bases: TGTGCCAGCAGTTCAGGCTGGACTAGCGGGAAAGAGACCCAGTACTTC.